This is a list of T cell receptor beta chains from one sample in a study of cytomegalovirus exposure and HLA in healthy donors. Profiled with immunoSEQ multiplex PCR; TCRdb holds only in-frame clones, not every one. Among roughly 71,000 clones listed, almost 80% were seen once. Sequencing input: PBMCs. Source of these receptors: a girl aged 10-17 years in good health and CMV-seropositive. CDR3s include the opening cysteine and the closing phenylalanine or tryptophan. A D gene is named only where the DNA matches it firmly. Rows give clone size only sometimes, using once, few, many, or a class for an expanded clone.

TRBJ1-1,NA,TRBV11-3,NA,TGTGCCAGCAGCTTTTCAACAGACACTGAAGCTTTCTTT,CASSFSTDTEAFF
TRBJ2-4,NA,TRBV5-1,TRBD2,TGCGCCAGCAGCTTGGCCGGGGGGGACACGAGAAACATTCAGTACTTC,CASSLAGGDTRNIQYF
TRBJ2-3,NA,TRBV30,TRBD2,TGTGCTGCAGGCAGCGGGGATAGCACAGATACGCAGTATTTT,CAAGSGDSTDTQYF
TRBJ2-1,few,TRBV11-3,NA,TGTGCCAGCAGCTTAGACCCGATCACGGATGAGCAGTTCTTC,CASSLDPITDEQFF
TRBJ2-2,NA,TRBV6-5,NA,TGTGCCAGCAGCACCAGGTCCGGGGAGCTGTTTTTT,CASSTRSGELFF
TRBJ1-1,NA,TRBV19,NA,TGTGCCAGTAGCTACAGGGATAGCACTGAAGCTTTCTTT,CASSYRDSTEAFF
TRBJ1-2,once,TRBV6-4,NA,TGTGCCAGCAGAGAGAGGGTGGACAGTATCGACTATGGCTACACCTTC,CASRERVDSIDYGYTF
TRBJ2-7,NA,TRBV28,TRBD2,TGTGCCAGCAGTTTAGCTAGCGGTACGTCCTACGAGCAGTACTTC,CASSLASGTSYEQYF
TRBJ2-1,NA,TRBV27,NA,TGTGCCAGCAGTTCCACCTATCACAATGAGCAGTTCTTC,CASSSTYHNEQFF
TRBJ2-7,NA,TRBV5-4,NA,TGTGCCAGCAGAGGAGGCGGATCCTACGAGCAGTACTTC,CASRGGGSYEQYF
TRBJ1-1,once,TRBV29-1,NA,TGCAGCGTTGAAGACGGGTTCACTGAAGCTTTCTTT,CSVEDGFTEAFF
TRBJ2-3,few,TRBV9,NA,TGTGCCAGCAGCCCCCCCCGGAGTAGTAGGGGTACGCAGTATTTT,CASSPPRSSRGTQYF
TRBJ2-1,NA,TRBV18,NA,TGTGCCAGCTCACCGGGACTTTACAATGAGCAGTTCTTC,CASSPGLYNEQFF
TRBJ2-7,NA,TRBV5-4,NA,TGTGCCAGCACCGGGACAAACTCCTACGAGCAGTACTTC,CASTGTNSYEQYF